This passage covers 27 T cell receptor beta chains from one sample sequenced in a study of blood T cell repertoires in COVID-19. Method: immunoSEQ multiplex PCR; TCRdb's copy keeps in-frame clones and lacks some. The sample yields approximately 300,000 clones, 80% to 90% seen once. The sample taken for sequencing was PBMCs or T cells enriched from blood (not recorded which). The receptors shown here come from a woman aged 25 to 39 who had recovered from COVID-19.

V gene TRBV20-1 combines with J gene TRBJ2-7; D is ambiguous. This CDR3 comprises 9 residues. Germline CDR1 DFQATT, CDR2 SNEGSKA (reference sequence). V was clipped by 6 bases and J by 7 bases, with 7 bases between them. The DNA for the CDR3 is TGCAGTGCCCCCCCGGAGCAGTACTTC. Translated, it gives CSAPPEQYF.

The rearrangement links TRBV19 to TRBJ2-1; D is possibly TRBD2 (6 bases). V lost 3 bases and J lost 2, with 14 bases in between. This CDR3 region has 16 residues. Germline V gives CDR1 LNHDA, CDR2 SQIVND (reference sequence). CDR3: CASSMPGLGAYNEQFF. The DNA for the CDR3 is TGTGCCAGTAGTATGCCGGGACTGGGGGCCTACAATGAGCAGTTCTTC.

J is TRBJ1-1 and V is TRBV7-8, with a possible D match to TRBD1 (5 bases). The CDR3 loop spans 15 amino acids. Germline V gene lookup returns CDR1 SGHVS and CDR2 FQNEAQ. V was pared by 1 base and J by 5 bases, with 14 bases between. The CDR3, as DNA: TGTGCCAGCAGCTTAGACCTCAGGGATTCAACTGAAGCTTTCTTT. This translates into CASSLDLRDSTEAFF.

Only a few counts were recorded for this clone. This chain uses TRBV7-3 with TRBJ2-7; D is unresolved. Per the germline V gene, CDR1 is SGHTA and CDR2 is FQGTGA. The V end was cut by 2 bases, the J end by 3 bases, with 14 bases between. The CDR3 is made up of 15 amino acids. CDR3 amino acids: CASSLYRGTNYEQYF. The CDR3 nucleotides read TGTGCCAGCAGCTTATATCGCGGAACGAACTACGAGCAGTACTTC.

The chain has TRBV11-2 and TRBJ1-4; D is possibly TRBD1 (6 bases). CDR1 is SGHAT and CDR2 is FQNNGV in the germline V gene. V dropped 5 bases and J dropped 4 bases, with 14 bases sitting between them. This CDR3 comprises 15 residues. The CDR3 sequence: CASSAYRALNEKLFF. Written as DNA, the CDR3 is TGTGCCAGCAGCGCATACAGGGCTCTTAATGAAAAACTGTTTTTT.

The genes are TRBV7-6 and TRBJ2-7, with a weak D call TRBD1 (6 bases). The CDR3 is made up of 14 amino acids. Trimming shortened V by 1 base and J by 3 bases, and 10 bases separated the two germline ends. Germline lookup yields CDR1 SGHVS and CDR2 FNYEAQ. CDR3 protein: CASSLGVGGYEQYF. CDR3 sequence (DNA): TGTGCCAGCAGCTTAGGGGTAGGGGGCTACGAGCAGTACTTC.

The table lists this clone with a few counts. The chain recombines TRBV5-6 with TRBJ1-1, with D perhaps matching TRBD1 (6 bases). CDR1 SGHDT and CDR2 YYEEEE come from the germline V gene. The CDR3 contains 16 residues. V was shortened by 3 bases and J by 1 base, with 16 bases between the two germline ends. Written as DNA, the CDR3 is TGTGCCAGCAGCTCGAGGGCAGGGGCGGGGAACACTGAAGCTTTCTTT. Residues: CASSSRAGAGNTEAFF.

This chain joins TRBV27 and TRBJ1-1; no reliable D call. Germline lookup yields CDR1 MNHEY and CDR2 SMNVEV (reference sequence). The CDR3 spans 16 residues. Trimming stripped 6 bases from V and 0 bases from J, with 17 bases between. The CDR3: CASSLRAGGMNTEAFF. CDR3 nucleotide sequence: TGTGCCAGCAGCCTGAGGGCAGGCGGAATGAACACTGAAGCTTTCTTT.

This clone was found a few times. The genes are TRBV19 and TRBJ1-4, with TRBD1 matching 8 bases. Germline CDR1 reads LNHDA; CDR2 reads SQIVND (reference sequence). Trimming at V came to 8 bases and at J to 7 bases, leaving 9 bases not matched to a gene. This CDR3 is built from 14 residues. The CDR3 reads CASRRTGGGEKLFF. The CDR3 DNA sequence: TGTGCCAGTCGAAGAACAGGGGGTGGTGAAAAACTGTTTTTT.

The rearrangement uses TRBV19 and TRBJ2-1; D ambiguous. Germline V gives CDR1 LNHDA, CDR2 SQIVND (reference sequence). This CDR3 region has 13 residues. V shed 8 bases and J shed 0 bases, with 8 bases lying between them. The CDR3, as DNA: TGTGCCAGTTCTCCCGGCTCCTACAATGAGCAGTTCTTC. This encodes CASSPGSYNEQFF.

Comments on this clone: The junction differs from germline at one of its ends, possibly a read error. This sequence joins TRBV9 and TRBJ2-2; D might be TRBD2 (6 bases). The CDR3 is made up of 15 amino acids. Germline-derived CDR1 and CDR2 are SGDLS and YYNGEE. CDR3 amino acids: CASSVGGVNTGKLFF. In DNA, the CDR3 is TGTGCCAGCAGCGTAGGGGGGGTTAACACCGGGAAGCTGTTTTTT.

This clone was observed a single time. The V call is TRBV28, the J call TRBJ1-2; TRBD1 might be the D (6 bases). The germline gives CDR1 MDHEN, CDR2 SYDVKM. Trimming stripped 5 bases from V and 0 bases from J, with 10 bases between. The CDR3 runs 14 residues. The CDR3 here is CASSLTGSNYGYTF. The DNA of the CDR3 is TGTGCCAGCAGTCTTACAGGGTCTAACTATGGCTACACCTTC.

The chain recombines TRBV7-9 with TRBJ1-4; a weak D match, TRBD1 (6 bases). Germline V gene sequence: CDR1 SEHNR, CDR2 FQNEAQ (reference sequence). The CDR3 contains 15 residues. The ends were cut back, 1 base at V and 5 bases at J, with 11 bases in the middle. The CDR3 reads CASSLGSQGNEKLFF. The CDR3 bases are TGTGCCAGCAGCTTAGGGTCACAGGGAAATGAAAAACTGTTTTTT.

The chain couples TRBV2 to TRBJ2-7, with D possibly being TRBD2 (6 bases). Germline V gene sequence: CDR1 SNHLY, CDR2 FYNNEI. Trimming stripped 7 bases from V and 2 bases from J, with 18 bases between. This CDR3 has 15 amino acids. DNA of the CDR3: TGTGCCAGCATTCCCGTGGGAGGTTCCCCCTACGAGCAGTACTTC. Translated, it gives CASIPVGGSPYEQYF. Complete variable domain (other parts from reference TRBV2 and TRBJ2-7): EPEVTQTPSHQVTQMGQEVILRCVPISNHLYFYWYRQILGQKVEFLVSFYNNEISEKSEIFDDQFSVERPDGSNFTLKIRSTKLEDSAMYFCASIPVGGSPYEQYFGPGTRLTVT.

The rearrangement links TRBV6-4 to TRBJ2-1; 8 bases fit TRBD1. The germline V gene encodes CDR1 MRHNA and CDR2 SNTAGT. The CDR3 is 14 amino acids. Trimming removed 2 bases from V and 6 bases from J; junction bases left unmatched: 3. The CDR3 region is CASSDGQGPNEQFF. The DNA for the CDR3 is TGTGCCAGCAGTGACGGACAGGGCCCCAATGAGCAGTTCTTC.

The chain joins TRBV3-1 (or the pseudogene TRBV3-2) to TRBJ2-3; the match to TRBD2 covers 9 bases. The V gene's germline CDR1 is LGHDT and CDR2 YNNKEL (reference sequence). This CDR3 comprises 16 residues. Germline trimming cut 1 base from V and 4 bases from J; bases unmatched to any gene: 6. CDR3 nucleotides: TGTGCCAGCAGCCAAGTCGGCGGGAGGGTCCCAGATACGCAGTATTTT. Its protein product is CASSQVGGRVPDTQYF.

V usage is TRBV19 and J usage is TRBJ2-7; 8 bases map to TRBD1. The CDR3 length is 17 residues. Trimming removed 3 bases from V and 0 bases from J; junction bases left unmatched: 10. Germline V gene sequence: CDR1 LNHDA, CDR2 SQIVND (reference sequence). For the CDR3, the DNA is TGTGCCAGTAGTATGGGTACGGGGACAGGACGCTCCTACGAGCAGTACTTC. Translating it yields CASSMGTGTGRSYEQYF. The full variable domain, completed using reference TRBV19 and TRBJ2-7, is DGGITQSPKYLFRKEGQNVTLSCEQNLNHDAMYWYRQDPGQGLRLIYYSQIVNDFQKGDIAEGYSVSREKKESFPLTVTSAQKNPTAFYLCASSMGTGTGRSYEQYFGPGTRLTVT.

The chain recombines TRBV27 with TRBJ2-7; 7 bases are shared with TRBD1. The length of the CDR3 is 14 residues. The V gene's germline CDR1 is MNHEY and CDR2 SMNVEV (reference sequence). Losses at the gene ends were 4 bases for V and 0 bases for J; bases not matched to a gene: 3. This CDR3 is CASSSRGTSYEQYF. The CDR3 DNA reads TGTGCCAGCAGTTCCAGGGGGACCTCCTACGAGCAGTACTTC.

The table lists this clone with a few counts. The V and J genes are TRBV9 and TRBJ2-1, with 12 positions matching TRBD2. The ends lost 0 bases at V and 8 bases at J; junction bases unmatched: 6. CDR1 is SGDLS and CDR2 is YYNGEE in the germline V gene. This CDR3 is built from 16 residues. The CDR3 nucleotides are TGTGCCAGCAGCGTAGGACTAGCGGGAGAGGGAGATGAGCAGTTCTTC. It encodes CASSVGLAGEGDEQFF.

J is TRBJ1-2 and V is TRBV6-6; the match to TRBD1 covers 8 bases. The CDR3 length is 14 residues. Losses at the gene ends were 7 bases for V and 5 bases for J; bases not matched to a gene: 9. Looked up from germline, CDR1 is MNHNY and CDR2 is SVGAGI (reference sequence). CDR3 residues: CASTPDRGGYGYTF. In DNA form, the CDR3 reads TGTGCCAGCACCCCCGACAGGGGTGGTTATGGCTACACCTTC.

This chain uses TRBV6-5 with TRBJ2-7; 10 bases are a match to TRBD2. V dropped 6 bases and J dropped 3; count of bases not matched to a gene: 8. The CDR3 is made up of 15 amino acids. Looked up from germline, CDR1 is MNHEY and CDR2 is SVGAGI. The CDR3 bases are TGTGCCAGCAGACTCGGGACTAGCGCAGTCTACGAGCAGTACTTC. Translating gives CASRLGTSAVYEQYF.

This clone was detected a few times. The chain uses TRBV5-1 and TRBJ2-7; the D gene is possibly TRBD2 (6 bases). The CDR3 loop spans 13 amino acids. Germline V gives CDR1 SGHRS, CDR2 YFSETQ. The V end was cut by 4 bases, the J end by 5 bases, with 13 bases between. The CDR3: CASSRTGDHEQYF. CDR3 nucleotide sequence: TGCGCCAGCAGCCGGACGGGGGACCACGAGCAGTACTTC.

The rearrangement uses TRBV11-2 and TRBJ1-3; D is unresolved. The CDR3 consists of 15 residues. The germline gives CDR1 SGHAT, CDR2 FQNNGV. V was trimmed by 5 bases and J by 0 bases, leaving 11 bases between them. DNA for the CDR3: TGTGCCAGCAGCCCCGGCAGGTTCTCTGGAAACACCATATATTTT. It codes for CASSPGRFSGNTIYF.

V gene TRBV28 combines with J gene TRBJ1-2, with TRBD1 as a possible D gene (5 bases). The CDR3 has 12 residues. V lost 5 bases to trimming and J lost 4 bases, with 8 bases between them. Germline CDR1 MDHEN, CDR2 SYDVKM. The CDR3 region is CASSGAAYGYTF. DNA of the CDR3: TGTGCCAGCAGTGGGGCGGCCTATGGCTACACCTTC.

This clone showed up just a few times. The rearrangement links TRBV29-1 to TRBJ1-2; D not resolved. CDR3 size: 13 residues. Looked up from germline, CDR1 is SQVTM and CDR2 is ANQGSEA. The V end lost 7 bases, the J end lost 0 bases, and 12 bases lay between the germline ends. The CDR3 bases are TGCAGCGCGAGGGAGGGAACTAACTATGGCTACACCTTC. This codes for CSAREGTNYGYTF.

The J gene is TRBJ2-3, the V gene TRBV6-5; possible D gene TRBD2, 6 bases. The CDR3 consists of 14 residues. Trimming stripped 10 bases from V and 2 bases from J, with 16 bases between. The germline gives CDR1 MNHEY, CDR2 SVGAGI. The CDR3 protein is CATGTPDLTDTQYF. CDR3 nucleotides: TGTGCCACCGGGACTCCGGACCTCACAGATACGCAGTATTTT.

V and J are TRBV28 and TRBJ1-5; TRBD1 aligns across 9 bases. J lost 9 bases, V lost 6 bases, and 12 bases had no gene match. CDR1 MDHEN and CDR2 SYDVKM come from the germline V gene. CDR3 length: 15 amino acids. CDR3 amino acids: CASSYTGGTTGPQHF. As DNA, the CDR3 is TGTGCCAGCAGCTATACAGGGGGCACGACGGGGCCCCAGCATTTT.